This T cell receptor (beta chain) was obtained from a study of identical twins. Study-wide results and caveats: A partial confounding effect on zero-insertion analyses could come from invariant MAIT and iNKT cells.

Looked up from germline, CDR1 is SQVTM and CDR2 is ANQGSEA. The germline V and J ends were trimmed by 5 bases and 1 base, with 11 bases remaining between them. This CDR3 comprises 13 residues. This clonotype was detected many times. Its antigen is not identified. TCRdb re-called the 5' RACE reads through MiXCR, storing one row per CDR3 protein. The sample lists roughly 690,000 distinct CDR3 sequences; roughly 6.2% were seen once. Material: naive T cells sorted from blood. The origin of this receptor is a man younger than 35 in good health. The V call is TRBV29-1, the J call TRBJ2-5; D is undetermined. The CDR3 spells CSVSMRSQETQYF. For the CDR3, the DNA is TGCAGCGTTTCGATGCGGTCCCAAGAGACCCAGTACTTC.